This TCR beta chain appears in the sequencing data of a study of T cell repertoires in cytomegalovirus infection. Turning to the study itself: Matching HLA type and CMV infection were both indicated by public TCR beta signatures. Regarding the study as a whole: Based on cumulative public TCR beta family frequency, carriers of CMV plus the relevant HLA were identified. Clonotype analysis showed dominance of the ex vivo response by HLA-C-restricted CMV-specific TCR beta clonotypes.

Each CDR3 protein is one row after TCRdb ran MiXCR on the reads. Found here are 65,000 to 95,000 distinct CDR3 sequences, 3.7% of them singletons; the top ten hold around 4.9%. The CDR3 has 15 residues. Per the germline V gene, CDR1 is MDHEN and CDR2 is SYDVKM. Trimming took 3 bases from V and 6 from J, leaving 18 bases between them. This clonotype was seen many times. As yet, its antigen is unknown. The sequence was obtained from a human donor in good health (CMV status not recorded). Some clones in this sample may be carry-over from other donors' samples. The chain is built from TRBV28 and TRBJ2-7, with a possible D match to TRBD2 (5 bases). The sample was PBMCs. The CDR3 is CASSLATGPAGEQYF. CDR3 in DNA: TGTGCCAGCAGTTTGGCAACCGGGCCGGCGGGCGAGCAGTACTTC.